What follows are 16 T cell receptor beta chains derived from one specimen sequenced in a study of CD8 T cells in Susac syndrome. The RNA, roughly 0.45 to 1 ug, was put through reverse transcription using random hexamers. TCRdb reprocessed the immunoSEQ multiplex PCR reads with MiXCR, giving one entry per CDR3 protein. The repertoire holds around 99,000 distinct CDR3 sequences, less than 97% seen once, with 0.096% in the top ten. The sequencing input was CD4+ T cells from PBMCs. These receptors came from a human donor in good health.

The chain uses TRBV18 and TRBJ1-4; D gene uncertain. CDR1 KGHSH and CDR2 LQKENI come from the germline V gene. The CDR3 has 13 residues. V gave up 2 bases and J gave up 8 bases, with 9 bases separating them. Here the CDR3 DNA reads TGTGCCAGCTCACCAGGGCTGGGAGAAAAACTGTTTTTT. Amino acids: CASSPGLGEKLFF.

This sequence joins TRBV20-1 and TRBJ2-4; 8 bases line up with TRBD1. V trimming: 3 bases; J trimming: 6 bases; junction bases outside the gene matches: 4. The germline V gene encodes CDR1 DFQATT and CDR2 SNEGSKA (reference sequence). This CDR3 has 13 amino acids. CDR3 sequence (DNA): TGCAGTGCTAGGCAGGGGGCGGGAAACATTCAGTACTTC. Its translation is CSARQGAGNIQYF.

The chain links TRBV7-9 to TRBJ1-1; 10 bases map to TRBD1. V gave up 5 bases and J gave up 5 bases; unmatched junction bases: 11. Germline CDR1 SEHNR, CDR2 FQNEAQ (reference sequence). This CDR3 is built from 16 residues. The CDR3: CASSPRRGQGRTEAFF. The DNA for the CDR3 is TGTGCCAGCAGCCCCCGTCGGGGACAGGGGAGGACTGAAGCTTTCTTT.

The chain joins TRBV30 to TRBJ1-2; D is undetermined. The germline gives CDR1 GTSNPN, CDR2 SVGIG (reference sequence). This CDR3 comprises 15 residues. The germline V and J ends were trimmed by 0 bases and 5 bases, with 16 bases remaining between them. The CDR3 loop reads CAWSVSRQRSYGYTF. As DNA, the CDR3 is TGTGCCTGGAGTGTGTCTAGGCAGAGATCGTATGGCTACACCTTC.

Regarding this clonotype: Mismatch with germline at one junction end may stem from a read error. This chain links TRBV3-1 with TRBJ1-1, with D perhaps TRBD1 (6 bases). Germline loops: CDR1 LGHDT, CDR2 YNNKEL (reference sequence). This CDR3 region has 12 residues. The CDR3: CASKGGNTEVFF. The CDR3 bases are TGTGCCAGCAAGGGGGGGAACACTGAAGTTTTCTTT.

The chain uses TRBV2 and TRBJ1-5, with D unclear. The germline V gene encodes CDR1 SNHLY and CDR2 FYNNEI. V shed 7 bases and J shed 0 bases, with 10 bases lying between them. The CDR3 loop spans 14 amino acids. The CDR3 reads CASMKTHSNQPQHF. The CDR3 nucleotides read TGTGCCAGCATGAAGACACATAGCAATCAGCCCCAGCATTTT.

V usage is TRBV7-9 and J usage is TRBJ1-1; possibly TRBD1 for D (5 bases). The V end was cut by 1 base, the J end by 4 bases, with 10 bases between. CDR3 length: 14 amino acids. Germline CDR1 is SEHNR and CDR2 is FQNEAQ (reference sequence). The CDR3 spells CASSLDWGSTEAFF. The CDR3 DNA sequence: TGTGCCAGCAGCTTAGATTGGGGGTCCACTGAAGCTTTCTTT.

The J gene is TRBJ2-2, the V gene TRBV19, with D tentatively TRBD1 (5 bases). The CDR3 covers 15 residues. Trimming stripped 3 bases from V and 3 bases from J, with 11 bases between. Germline V CDR1 and CDR2: LNHDA, SQIVND (reference sequence). This CDR3 reads CASSITRADTGELFF. The CDR3 bases are TGTGCCAGTAGTATTACCAGGGCGGACACCGGGGAGCTGTTTTTT.

V is TRBV4-1 and J is TRBJ2-5; D is unresolved. Germline V gene data show CDR1 as MGHRA and CDR2 as YSYEKL. This CDR3 region has 16 residues. Trimming took 0 bases from V and 2 from J, leaving 13 bases between them. CDR3 DNA: TGCGCCAGCAGCCAAGATATCCCCCGGGCTCAAGAGACCCAGTACTTC. Its protein product is CASSQDIPRAQETQYF.

The rearrangement joins TRBV19 to TRBJ1-5; 9 nucleotides match TRBD1. V lost 3 bases and J lost 6; bases outside the gene matches: 0. Germline CDR1 is LNHDA and CDR2 is SQIVND (reference sequence). The CDR3 sequence is 13 residues long. In nucleotides, the CDR3 is TGTGCCAGTAGTATGACAGGGGGTCAGCCCCAGCATTTT. It encodes CASSMTGGQPQHF.

The V and J genes are TRBV7-2 and TRBJ2-5; D unclear. This CDR3 region has 11 residues. CDR1 is SGHTA and CDR2 is FQGNSA in the germline V gene. Trimming took off 5 bases at V and 3 bases at J, with 4 bases between the two ends. The CDR3 loop is CASSAKETQYF. As DNA, the CDR3 is TGTGCCAGCAGCGCCAAAGAGACCCAGTACTTC.

This chain connects TRBV7-2 to TRBJ2-3, with a tentative D call TRBD1 (5 bases). The CDR3 has 14 amino acids. CDR1 is SGHTA and CDR2 is FQGNSA in the germline V gene. Trimming took off 5 bases at V and 2 bases at J, with 11 bases between the two ends. In DNA, the CDR3 is TGTGCCAGCAGCGCCAGGACATCCACAGATACGCAGTATTTT. Protein: CASSARTSTDTQYF.

This clonotype occurred once. The CDR3, as DNA: TGCAGTGCTAATCCTCAGGGGAGGTATGGCTACACCTTC. Residues: CSANPQGRYGYTF. The gene calls are TRBV20-1 and TRBJ1-2; TRBD1 is a possible D gene (6 bases). CDR1 DFQATT and CDR2 SNEGSKA come from the germline V gene (reference sequence). Trimming took off 4 bases at V and 5 bases at J, with 14 bases between the two ends. The CDR3 is 13 residues long.

The J gene is TRBJ2-7, the V gene TRBV20-1, with D hard to call. The CDR3 loop spans 14 amino acids. Trimming left V 6 bases short and J 0 bases short, with 15 bases between. Germline V gives CDR1 DFQATT, CDR2 SNEGSKA (reference sequence). The CDR3 sequence: CSATGPLSSYEQYF. The CDR3 DNA sequence: TGCAGTGCCACGGGCCCCCTAAGCTCCTACGAGCAGTACTTC.

The gene calls are TRBV5-6 and TRBJ1-2; 7 nucleotides line up with TRBD1. J was trimmed by 6 bases and V by 2 bases; bases with no gene match: 4. The CDR3 runs 13 residues. The germline V gene has CDR1 SGHDT and CDR2 YYEEEE. The CDR3 spells CASSFRQGDGYTF. The CDR3 region has the DNA TGTGCCAGCAGCTTCCGACAGGGTGATGGCTACACCTTC. The variable domain in full, with the rest retrieved from reference TRBV5-6 and TRBJ1-2, is DAGVTQSPTHLIKTRGQQVTLRCSPKSGHDTVSWYQQALGQGPQFIFQYYEEEERQRGNFPDRFSGHQFPNYSSELNVNALLLGDSALYLCASSFRQGDGYTFGSGTRLTVV.

The chain employs TRBV5-4 and TRBJ2-7; D may be TRBD1 (5 bases). The CDR3 extends over 14 amino acids. Germline CDR1 SGHNT, CDR2 YYREEE (reference sequence). Trimming pared 4 bases from V and 2 bases from J, leaving 13 bases between. The chain's CDR3 is CASSLQEPPYEQYF. Here the CDR3 DNA reads TGTGCCAGCAGCCTACAGGAGCCCCCCTACGAGCAGTACTTC.